This T cell receptor (beta chain) was obtained from a study of blood T cells in healthy people across ages (dated by TCRdb to the mid-2010s). At the level of the whole study: In model experiments, template switching captured roughly one uniquely barcoded TCR beta cDNA molecule for every two T cells. Age-related changes in TCR beta repertoire diversity were measured in the study by deep sequencing normalized with unique cDNA molecular identifiers. Donors were grouped into four age groups: young (average about 15 years), middle-aged (39), aged (about 59) and long-lived (approximately 81). To avoid experimental bias, donors of different ages were distributed randomly across sequencing lanes. Using the same blood draw, the study looked at two additional independent replicas of 1 million unique cDNA reads for two donors, one aged 18 to 30 and the other aged 80 or older. Broad study findings and their caveats: Compared with the aged group, the long-lived group had more naive CD4+ T cells, fewer expanded clones and increased TCR diversity, suggesting age selection. The CMV infection status of donors was not known, potentially confounding age-related changes in expanded clonotypes. There was a strong correlation between observed TCR beta diversity and the percentage of naive T cells measured by flow cytometry. Total diversity estimates from one million sequenced T cells were considered lower bounds and underestimates. Observed TCR beta diversity per million T cells fell roughly linearly with age, and a significant reduction was already apparent by age about 38. Since profiling was done on bulk unsorted PBMCs, naive and antigen-experienced compartments could not be conclusively compared.

The CDR3 covers 16 residues, taking in both the cysteine and the phenylalanine. Only CDR3 DNA is held: 48 bases, read in frame from base 1. CDR1 and CDR2 (SGHDT, YYEEEE) derive from the germline V gene. Unmatched junction bases come to 14, with V trimmed by 5 bases and J by 3 bases. About this clonotype itself: What antigen it recognizes has not been identified. No much larger clonotype is one base removed from it; base qualities were not supplied.

The library relied on 5' RACE. Sequencing instrument: Illumina HiSeq 2500. A second roughly 7 to 11 cycle PCR used a sample-barcoded 5' primer and a J-beta primer mix. A unique molecular identifier was introduced onto each TCR beta cDNA molecule by a template-switch 5' adaptor carrying 12 random nucleotides. Each sample yielded at least 3 million CDR3-containing paired-end reads. The Mint cDNA synthesis kit, primed by a TRBC-specific oligonucleotide, was used to synthesize first-strand cDNA from all RNA. After uracil-DNA glycosylase treatment, a first 18-cycle PCR used universal primers M1SS and BC2_uni_R on all cDNA. For the original study's pipeline: For normalization, 1 million high-quality reads were randomly selected from each sample, with every read carrying a distinct molecular identifier. Instead of being binned into consensus sequences, reads that shared molecular identifiers were thrown out. MiTCR, with a Q25 quality threshold and the strictest error-elimination algorithm, was used for CDR3 identification, clonotype clustering and error correction. A nonparametric unseen species model using Euler transformation provided a lower-bound estimate of total TCR beta diversity. TCRdb redid the processing of the public reads, applying fastp at Q25 and MiXCR, and retained in-frame beta chains. Entries that share a CDR3 protein sequence are merged under the most common genes and DNA. These V and J calls are TCRdb output, not the study's own analysis. The sample contains some 900,000 distinct CDR3 sequences, around 48% of them found a single time. Roughly an eighth of the sample goes to the ten largest clones.

The donors were roughly 40 Caucasian individuals from Russia, aged 6 to 90 years, who were systemically healthy. Ten milliliters of peripheral blood were drawn from each donor into EDTA-treated Vacutainer tubes. Ficoll-Paque density-gradient centrifugation was used to isolate PBMCs, with at least 6 million obtained per sample. Total RNA, at least 5.5 micrograms per sample, was extracted from PBMCs with Trizol reagent. The percentages of naive CD45RAhigh/CD27high T cells were determined by flow cytometry on a PBMC aliquot from every donor. The TCR was taken from a man aged 25-45 years in good health. Recombination connected TRBV5-6 to TRBJ2-7, and TRBD2 matches 7 of the central bases. Sequenced: blood. The DNA sequence is given as TGTGCCAGCAGTTTGCCGGGTAGCGGGCGAGTCTACGAGCAGTACTTC. The encoded protein is CASSLPGSGRVYEQYF.